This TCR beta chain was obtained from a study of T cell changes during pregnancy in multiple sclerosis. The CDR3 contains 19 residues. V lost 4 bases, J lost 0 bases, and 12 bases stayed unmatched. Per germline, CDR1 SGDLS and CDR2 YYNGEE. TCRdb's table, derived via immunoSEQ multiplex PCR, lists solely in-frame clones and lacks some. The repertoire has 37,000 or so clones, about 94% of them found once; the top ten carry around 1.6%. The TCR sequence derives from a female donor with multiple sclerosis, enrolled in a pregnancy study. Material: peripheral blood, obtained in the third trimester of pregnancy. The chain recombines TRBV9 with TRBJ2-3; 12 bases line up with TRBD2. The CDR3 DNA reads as TGTGCCAGCAGCACGCGCCACACTAGCGGGGGGACTAGCACAGATACGCAGTATTTT. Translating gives CASSTRHTSGGTSTDTQYF.